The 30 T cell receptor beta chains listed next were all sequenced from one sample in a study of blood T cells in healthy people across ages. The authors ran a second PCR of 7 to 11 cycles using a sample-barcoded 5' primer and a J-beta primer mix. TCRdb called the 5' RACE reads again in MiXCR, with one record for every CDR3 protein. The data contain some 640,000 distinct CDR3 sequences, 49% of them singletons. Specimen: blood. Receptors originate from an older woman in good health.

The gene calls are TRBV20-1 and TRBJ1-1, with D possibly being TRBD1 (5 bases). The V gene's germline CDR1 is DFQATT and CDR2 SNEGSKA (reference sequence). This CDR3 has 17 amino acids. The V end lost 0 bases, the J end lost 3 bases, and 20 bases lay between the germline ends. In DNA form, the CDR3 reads TGCAGTGCTAGAGATCCGAAAATCCCAACAGGACACACTGAAGCTTTCTTT. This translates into CSARDPKIPTGHTEAFF.

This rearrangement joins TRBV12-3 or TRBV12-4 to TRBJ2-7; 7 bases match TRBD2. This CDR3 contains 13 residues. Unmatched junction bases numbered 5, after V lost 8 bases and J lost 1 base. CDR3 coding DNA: TGTGCCAGCCGGCCAGCGGGATCCTACGAGCAGTACTTC. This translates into CASRPAGSYEQYF.

Here the CDR3 DNA reads TGTGCCAGTGCCTTACCGGGACTAGCGGTAGCCAAAAACATTCAGTACTTC. Amino acid sequence: CASALPGLAVAKNIQYF. This chain uses TRBV3-1 with TRBJ2-4; 11 nucleotides align to TRBD2. The V and J ends lost 9 bases and 0 bases, in that order; junction bases with no gene match: 10. The CDR3 length is 17 residues. Germline-derived CDR1 and CDR2 are LGHDT and YNNKEL (reference sequence). The variable domain in full, with the rest retrieved from reference TRBV3-1 and TRBJ2-4, is DTAVSQTPKYLVTQMGNDKSIKCEQNLGHDTMYWYKQDSKKFLKIMFSYNNKELIINETVPNRFSPKSPDKAHLNLHINSLELGDSAVYFCASALPGLAVAKNIQYFGAGTRLSVL.

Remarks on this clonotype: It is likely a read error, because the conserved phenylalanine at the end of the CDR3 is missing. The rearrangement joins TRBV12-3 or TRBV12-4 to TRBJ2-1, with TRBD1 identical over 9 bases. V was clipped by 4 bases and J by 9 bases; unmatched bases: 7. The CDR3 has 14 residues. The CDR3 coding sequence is TGTGCCAGCAGTTCACGACAGGGGGTAGGTGAGCAGTTCTTA. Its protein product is CASSSRQGVGEQFL.

CDR3 DNA: TGCGCCAGCAGCCAAGACAGGGGTTCCTACGAGCAGTTCTTC. It yields the protein CASSQDRGSYEQFF. J is TRBJ2-1 and V is TRBV4-3; perhaps TRBD1 as D (6 bases). This CDR3 is 14 amino acids long. Germline CDR1 is LGHNA and CDR2 is YSLEER. Trimming left V 0 bases short and J 10 bases short, with 13 bases between.

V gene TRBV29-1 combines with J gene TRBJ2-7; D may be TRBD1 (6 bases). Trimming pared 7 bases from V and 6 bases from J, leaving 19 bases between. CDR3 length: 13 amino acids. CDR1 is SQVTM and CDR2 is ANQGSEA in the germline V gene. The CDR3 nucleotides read TGCAGCGCTGTACAAGGCAGGGGCAGCGAGCAGTACTTC. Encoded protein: CSAVQGRGSEQYF.

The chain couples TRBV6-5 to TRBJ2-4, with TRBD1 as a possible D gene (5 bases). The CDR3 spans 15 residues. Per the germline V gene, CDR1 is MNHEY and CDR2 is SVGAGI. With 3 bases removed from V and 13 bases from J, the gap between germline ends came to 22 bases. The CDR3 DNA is TGTGCCAGCAGTTATCCCACAGGTCGGAATGTTGAGCAGTACTTC. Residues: CASSYPTGRNVEQYF.

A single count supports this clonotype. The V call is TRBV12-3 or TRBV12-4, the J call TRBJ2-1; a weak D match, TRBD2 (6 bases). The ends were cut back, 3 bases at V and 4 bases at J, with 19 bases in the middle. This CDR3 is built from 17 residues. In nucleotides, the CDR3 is TGTGCCAGCAGTTTCCTCGGGGGAAGGGGCTCTTACAATGAGCAGTTCTTC. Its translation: CASSFLGGRGSYNEQFF.

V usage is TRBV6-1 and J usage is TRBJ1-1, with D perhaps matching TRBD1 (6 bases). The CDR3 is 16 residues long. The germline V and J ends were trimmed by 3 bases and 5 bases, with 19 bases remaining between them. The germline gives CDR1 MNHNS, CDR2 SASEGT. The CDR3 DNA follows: TGTGCCAGCAGTGACGCCACAAGGGGGACGGGGACTGAAGCTTTCTTT. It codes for CASSDATRGTGTEAFF.

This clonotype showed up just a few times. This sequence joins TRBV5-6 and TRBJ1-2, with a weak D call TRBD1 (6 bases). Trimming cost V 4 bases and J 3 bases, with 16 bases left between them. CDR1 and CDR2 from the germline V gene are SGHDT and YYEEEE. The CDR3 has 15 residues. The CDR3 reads CASSPWGRTDYGYTF. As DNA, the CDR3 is TGTGCCAGCAGCCCCTGGGGACGGACAGACTATGGCTACACCTTC. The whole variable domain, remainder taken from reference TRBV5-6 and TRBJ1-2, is DAGVTQSPTHLIKTRGQQVTLRCSPKSGHDTVSWYQQALGQGPQFIFQYYEEEERQRGNFPDRFSGHQFPNYSSELNVNALLLGDSALYLCASSPWGRTDYGYTFGSGTRLTVV.

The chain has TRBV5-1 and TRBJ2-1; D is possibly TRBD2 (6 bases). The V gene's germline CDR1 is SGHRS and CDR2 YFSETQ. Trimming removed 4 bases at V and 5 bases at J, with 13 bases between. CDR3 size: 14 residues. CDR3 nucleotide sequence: TGCGCCAGCAGCCTGTTGACTAGAAACAATGAGCAGTTCTTC. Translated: CASSLLTRNNEQFF.

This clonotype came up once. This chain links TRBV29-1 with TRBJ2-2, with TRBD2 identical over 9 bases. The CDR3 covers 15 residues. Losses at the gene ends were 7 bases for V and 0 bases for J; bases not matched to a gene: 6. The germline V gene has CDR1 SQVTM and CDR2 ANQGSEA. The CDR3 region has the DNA TGCAGCGCTCGCCGACTAGCGGCGAACACCGGGGAGCTGTTTTTT. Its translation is CSARRLAANTGELFF.

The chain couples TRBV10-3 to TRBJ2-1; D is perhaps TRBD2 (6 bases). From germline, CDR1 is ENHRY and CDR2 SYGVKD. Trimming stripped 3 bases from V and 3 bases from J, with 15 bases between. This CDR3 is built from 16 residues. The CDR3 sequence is CAISDPGTPHYNEQFF. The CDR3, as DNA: TGTGCCATCAGTGACCCCGGGACTCCCCACTACAATGAGCAGTTCTTC.

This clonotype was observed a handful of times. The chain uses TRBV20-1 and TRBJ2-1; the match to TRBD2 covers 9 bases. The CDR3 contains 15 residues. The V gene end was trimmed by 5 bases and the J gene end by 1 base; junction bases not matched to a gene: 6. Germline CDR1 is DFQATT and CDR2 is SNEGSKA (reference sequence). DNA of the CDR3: TGCAGTGCTGTAGGACTAGCGCGGTCCTACAATGAGCAGTTCTTC. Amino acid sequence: CSAVGLARSYNEQFF.

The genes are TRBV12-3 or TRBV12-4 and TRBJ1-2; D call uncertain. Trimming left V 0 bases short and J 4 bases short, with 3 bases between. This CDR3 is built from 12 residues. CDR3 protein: CASSLALYGYTF. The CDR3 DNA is TGTGCCAGCAGTTTAGCTCTCTATGGCTACACCTTC.

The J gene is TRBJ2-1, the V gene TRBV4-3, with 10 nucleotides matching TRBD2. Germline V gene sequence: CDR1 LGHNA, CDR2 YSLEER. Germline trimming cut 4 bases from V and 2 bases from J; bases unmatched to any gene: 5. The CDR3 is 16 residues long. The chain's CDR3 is CASSLGAGGTYNEQFF. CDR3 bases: TGCGCCAGCAGCCTTGGAGCGGGGGGGACCTACAATGAGCAGTTCTTC.

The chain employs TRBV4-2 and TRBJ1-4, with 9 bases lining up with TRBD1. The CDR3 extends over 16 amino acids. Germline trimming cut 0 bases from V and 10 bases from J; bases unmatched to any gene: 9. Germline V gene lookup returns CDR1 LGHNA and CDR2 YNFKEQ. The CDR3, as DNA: TGTGCCAGCAGCCAAGAAAACAGGGGGCGAGGGCGAAAACTGTTTTTT. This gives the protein CASSQENRGRGRKLFF.

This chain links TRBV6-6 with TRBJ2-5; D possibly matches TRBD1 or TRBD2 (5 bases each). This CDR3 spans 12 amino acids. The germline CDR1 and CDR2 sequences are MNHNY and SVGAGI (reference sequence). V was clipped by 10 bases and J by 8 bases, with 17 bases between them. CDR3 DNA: TGTGCCACCGCCGGGACGAGCCCAACCCAGTACTTC. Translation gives CATAGTSPTQYF.

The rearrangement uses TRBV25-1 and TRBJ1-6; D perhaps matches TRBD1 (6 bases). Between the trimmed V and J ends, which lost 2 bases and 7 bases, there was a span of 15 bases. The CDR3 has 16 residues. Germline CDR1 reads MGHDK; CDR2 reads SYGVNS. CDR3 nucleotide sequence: TGTGCCAGCAGTGAAGGGGACATAGGACAAAATTCACCCCTCCACTTT. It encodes CASSEGDIGQNSPLHF.

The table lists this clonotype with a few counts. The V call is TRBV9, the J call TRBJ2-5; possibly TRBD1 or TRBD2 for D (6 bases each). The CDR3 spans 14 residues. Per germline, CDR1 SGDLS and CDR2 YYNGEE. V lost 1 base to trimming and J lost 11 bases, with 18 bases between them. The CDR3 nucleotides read TGTGCCAGCAGCGTAAGGGGGGACCCGATGGGGCAGTACTTC. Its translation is CASSVRGDPMGQYF.

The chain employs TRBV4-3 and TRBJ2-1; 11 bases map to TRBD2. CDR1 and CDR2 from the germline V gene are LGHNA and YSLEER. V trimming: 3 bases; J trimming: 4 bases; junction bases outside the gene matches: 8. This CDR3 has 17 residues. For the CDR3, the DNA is TGCGCCAGCAGCCAGGCGGGATTAGCGGGGGGGTACAATGAGCAGTTCTTC. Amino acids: CASSQAGLAGGYNEQFF.

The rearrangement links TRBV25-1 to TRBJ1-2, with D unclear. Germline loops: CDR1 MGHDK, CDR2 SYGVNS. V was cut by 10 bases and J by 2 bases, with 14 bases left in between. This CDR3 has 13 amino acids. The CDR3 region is CATAITENYGYTF. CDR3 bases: TGTGCCACCGCTATAACAGAGAACTATGGCTACACCTTC.

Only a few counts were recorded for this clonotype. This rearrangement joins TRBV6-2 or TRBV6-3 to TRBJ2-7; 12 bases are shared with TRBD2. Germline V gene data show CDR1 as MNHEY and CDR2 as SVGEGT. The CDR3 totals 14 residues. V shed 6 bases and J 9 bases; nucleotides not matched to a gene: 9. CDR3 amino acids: CASRTLAGGPWQYF. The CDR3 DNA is TGTGCCAGCAGAACCCTAGCGGGAGGGCCGTGGCAGTACTTC.

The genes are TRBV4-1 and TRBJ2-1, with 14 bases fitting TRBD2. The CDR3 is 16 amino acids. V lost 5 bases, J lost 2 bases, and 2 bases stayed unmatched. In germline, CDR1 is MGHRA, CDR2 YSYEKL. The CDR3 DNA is TGCGCCAGCAGCGGGACTAGCGGGAGCACCTACAATGAGCAGTTCTTC. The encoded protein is CASSGTSGSTYNEQFF.

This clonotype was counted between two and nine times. The CDR3 here is CASSPYRQGEGDTEAFF. Written as DNA, the CDR3 is TGTGCCAGCAGCCCCTACCGACAGGGGGAAGGGGACACTGAAGCTTTCTTT. The V call is TRBV5-5, the J call TRBJ1-1; 9 positions match TRBD1. The germline V gene encodes CDR1 SGHKS and CDR2 YYEKEE (reference sequence). The length of the CDR3 is 17 residues. J gave up 3 bases and V 4 bases, and 13 bases lay outside the gene matches.

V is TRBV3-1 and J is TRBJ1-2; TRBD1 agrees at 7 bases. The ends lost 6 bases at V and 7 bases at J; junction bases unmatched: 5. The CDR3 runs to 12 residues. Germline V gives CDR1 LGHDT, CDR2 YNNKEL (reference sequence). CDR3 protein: CASSLRTGGYTF. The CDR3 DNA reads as TGTGCCAGCAGTCTTCGGACAGGTGGCTACACCTTC.

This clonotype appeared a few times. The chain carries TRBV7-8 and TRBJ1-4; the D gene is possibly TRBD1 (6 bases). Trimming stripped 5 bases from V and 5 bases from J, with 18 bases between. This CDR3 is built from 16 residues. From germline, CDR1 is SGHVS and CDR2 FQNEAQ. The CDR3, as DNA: TGTGCCAGCAGCCCAAAGCCTTGGACAGAGAATGAAAAACTGTTTTTT. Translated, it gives CASSPKPWTENEKLFF.

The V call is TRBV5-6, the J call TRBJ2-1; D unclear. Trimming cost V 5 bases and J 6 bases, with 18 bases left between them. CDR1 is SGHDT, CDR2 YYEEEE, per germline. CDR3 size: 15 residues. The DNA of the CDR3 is TGTGCCAGCAGACCCGGATTAACGGGCACCAATGAGCAGTTCTTC. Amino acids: CASRPGLTGTNEQFF.

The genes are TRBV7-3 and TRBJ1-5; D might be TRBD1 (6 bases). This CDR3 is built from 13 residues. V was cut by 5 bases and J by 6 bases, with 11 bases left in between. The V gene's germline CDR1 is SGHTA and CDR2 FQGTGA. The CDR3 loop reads CASSQGFAQPQHF. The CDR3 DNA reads TGTGCCAGCAGCCAGGGGTTCGCTCAGCCCCAGCATTTT.

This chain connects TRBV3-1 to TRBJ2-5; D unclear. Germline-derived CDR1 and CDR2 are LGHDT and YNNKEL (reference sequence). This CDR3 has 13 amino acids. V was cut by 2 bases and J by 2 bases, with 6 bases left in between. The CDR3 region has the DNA TGTGCCAGCAGCCAAATTAGTCAAGAGACCCAGTACTTC. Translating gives CASSQISQETQYF.